The 8 T cell receptor beta chains below all came from one sample that was sequenced in a study of T cell changes during pregnancy in multiple sclerosis. Measured with immunoSEQ multiplex PCR; TCRdb has only the in-frame clones, and not every one. This table holds tens of thousands of clones, roughly nine tenths found once. Sequences were derived from CD4+ T cells from peripheral blood mononuclear cells, sampled in the first trimester of pregnancy. The source of these receptors is a female donor with multiple sclerosis, enrolled in a pregnancy study.

J is TRBJ2-5 and V is TRBV25-1; no clear D gene. With the DNA end fitting TRBJ2-7 better, the J assignment may be wrong. The CDR3 runs 11 residues. CDR1 is MGHDK, CDR2 SYGVNS, per germline. The CDR3 here is CASSELPEQYF. The CDR3 DNA reads as TGTGCCAGCAGTGAACTTCCCGAGCAGTACTTC.

The V gene is TRBV15, the J gene TRBJ1-1; D possibly corresponds to TRBD1 (5 bases). Germline CDR1 LNHNV, CDR2 YYDKDF (reference sequence). This CDR3 spans 16 amino acids. Trimming shortened V by 0 bases and J by 6 bases, and 17 bases separated the two germline ends. The CDR3 nucleotides are TGTGCCACCAGCAGAGATTACACAGGCCCGTGGGCTGAAGCTTTCTTT. The encoded protein is CATSRDYTGPWAEAFF. The full variable domain, in which reference TRBV15 and TRBJ1-1 provide the parts outside the CDR3, is DAMVIQNPRYQVTQFGKPVTLSCSQTLNHNVMYWYQQKSSQAPKLLFHYYDKDFNNEADTPDNFQSRRPNTSFCFLDIRSPGLGDTAMYLCATSRDYTGPWAEAFFGQGTRLTVV.

The V call is TRBV10-3, the J call TRBJ2-1; 8 nucleotides align to TRBD2. The trim removed 10 bases at V and 0 bases at J, leaving 5 bases unmatched. This CDR3 has 14 amino acids. Germline assignment: CDR1 ENHRY and CDR2 SYGVKD. The CDR3 DNA follows: TGTGCCAGCGGCGGGGGGAGCTCCTACAATGAGCAGTTCTTC. Its protein product is CASGGGSSYNEQFF.

V usage is TRBV7-3 and J usage is TRBJ2-1, with D possibly TRBD2 on 6 matching bases. V lost 5 bases and J 0 bases, leaving 14 bases between the germline ends. The CDR3 has 16 amino acids. Germline-derived CDR1 and CDR2 are SGHTA and FQGTGA. CDR3 in amino acids: CASSPAGLSSYNEQFF. CDR3 nucleotides: TGTGCCAGCAGCCCAGCGGGTTTAAGCTCCTACAATGAGCAGTTCTTC.

V and J are TRBV30 and TRBJ2-1; D gene uncertain. Between the trimmed V and J ends, which lost 0 bases and 9 bases, there was a span of 15 bases. The CDR3 contains 14 residues. Germline V gene data show CDR1 as GTSNPN and CDR2 as SVGIG (reference sequence). The CDR3 DNA reads as TGTGCCTGGAGTGTACCCCCCGCCGTCGGTGAGCAGTTCTTC. Translated: CAWSVPPAVGEQFF.

J is TRBJ1-5 and V is TRBV18; D is ambiguous. V gave up 3 bases and J gave up 2 bases, with 5 bases separating them. CDR3 length equals 13 residues. Germline-derived CDR1 and CDR2 are KGHSH and LQKENI. The CDR3 loop is CASSPAGNQPQHF. CDR3 sequence (DNA): TGTGCCAGCTCACCGGCGGGCAATCAGCCCCAGCATTTT.

The rearrangement links TRBV9 to TRBJ2-2; 7 bases match TRBD1. The CDR3 has 15 amino acids. After removal of 3 bases from V and 4 bases from J, the junction contained 6 bases not matched to a gene. Germline CDR1 and CDR2: SGDLS and YYNGEE. This CDR3 reads CASSAPTGITGELFF. In nucleotides, the CDR3 is TGTGCCAGCAGCGCACCGACAGGGATCACCGGGGAGCTGTTTTTT.

The V and J genes are TRBV29-1 and TRBJ2-2, with TRBD1 matching 7 bases. Germline V CDR1 and CDR2: SQVTM, ANQGSEA. The CDR3 sequence is 14 residues long. The V and J ends lost 5 bases and 5 bases, in that order; junction bases with no gene match: 8. This chain's CDR3 is CSVIKTGETGELFF. In DNA form, the CDR3 reads TGCAGCGTTATTAAAACAGGGGAAACCGGGGAGCTGTTTTTT.